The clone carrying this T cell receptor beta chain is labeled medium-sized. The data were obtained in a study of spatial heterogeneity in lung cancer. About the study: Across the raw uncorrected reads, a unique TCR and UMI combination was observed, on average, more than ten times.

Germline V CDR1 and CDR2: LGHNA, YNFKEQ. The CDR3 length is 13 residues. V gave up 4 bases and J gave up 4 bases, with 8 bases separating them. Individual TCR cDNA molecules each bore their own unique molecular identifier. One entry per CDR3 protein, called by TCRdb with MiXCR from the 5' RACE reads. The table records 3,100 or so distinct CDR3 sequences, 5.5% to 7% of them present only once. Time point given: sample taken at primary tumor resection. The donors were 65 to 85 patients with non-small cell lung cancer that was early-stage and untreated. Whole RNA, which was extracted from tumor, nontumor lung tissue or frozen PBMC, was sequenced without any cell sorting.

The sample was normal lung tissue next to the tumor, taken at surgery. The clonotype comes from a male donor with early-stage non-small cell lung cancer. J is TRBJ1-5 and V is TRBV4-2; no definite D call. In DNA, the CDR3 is TGTGCCAGCAGCCGCGACCAGAATCAGCCCCAGCATTTT. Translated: CASSRDQNQPQHF.